Sequencing of this TCR beta chain was carried out in a study of blood T cell repertoires in COVID-19. The wider study: From the United States, Italy and Spain came samples of acute and convalescent COVID-19.

Here immunoSEQ multiplex PCR was the method, and the copy in TCRdb shows in-frame clones only, minus some. The table lists 80,000 or so clones, roughly 80% of them singletons, with 30% to 40% in the top ten. The V gene lost 0 bases and the J gene lost 1 base, with 6 bases spanning the gap. Germline V gives CDR1 MNHEY, CDR2 SMNVEV (reference sequence). This CDR3 has 14 amino acids. The source is a woman in her seventies with acute or convalescent COVID-19. Sequencing was done on a sample of peripheral blood. The chain links TRBV27 to TRBJ1-2; no clear D gene. The CDR3 DNA is TGTGCCAGCAGTTTATCGGTCAGTAACTATGGCTACACCTTC. Its translation is CASSLSVSNYGYTF.